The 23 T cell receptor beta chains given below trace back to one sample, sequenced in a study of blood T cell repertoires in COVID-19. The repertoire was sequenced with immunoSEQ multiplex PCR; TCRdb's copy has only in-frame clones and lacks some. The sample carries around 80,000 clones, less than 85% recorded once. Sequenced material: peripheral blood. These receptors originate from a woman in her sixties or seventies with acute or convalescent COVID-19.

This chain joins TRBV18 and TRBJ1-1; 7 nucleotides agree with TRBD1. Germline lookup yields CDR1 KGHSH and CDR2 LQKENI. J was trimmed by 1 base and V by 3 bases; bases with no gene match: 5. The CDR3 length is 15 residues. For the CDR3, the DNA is TGTGCCAGCTCACCTAGGGGACAGCCGAACACTGAAGCTTTCTTT. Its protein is CASSPRGQPNTEAFF.

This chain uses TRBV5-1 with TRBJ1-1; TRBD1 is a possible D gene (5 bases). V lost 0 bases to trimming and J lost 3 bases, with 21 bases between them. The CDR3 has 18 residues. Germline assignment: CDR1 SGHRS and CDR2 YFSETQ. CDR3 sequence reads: CASSLVGFNSIGDTEAFF. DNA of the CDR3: TGCGCCAGCAGCTTGGTTGGGTTCAATTCGATAGGGGACACTGAAGCTTTCTTT.

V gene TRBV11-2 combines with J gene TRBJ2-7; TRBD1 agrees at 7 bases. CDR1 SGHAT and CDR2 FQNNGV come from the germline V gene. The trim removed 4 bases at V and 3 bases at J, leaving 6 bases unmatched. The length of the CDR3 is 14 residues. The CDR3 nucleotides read TGTGCCAGCAGCTCGACAGGGAACCGCTACGAGCAGTACTTC. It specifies CASSSTGNRYEQYF. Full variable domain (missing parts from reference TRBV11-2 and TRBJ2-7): EAGVAQSPRYKIIEKRQSVAFWCNPISGHATLYWYQQILGQGPKLLIQFQNNGVVDDSQLPKDRFSAERLKGVDSTLKIQPAKLEDSAVYLCASSSTGNRYEQYFGPGTRLTVT.

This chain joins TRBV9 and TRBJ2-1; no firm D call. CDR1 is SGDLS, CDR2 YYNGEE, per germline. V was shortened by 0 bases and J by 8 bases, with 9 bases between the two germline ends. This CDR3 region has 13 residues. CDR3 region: CASSVVPEDEQFF. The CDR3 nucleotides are TGTGCCAGCAGCGTAGTCCCCGAGGATGAGCAGTTCTTC.

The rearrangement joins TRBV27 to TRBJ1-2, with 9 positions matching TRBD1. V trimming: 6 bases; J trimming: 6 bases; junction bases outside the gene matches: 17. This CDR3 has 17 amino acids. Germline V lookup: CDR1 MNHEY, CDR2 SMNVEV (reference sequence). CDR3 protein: CASSTSNYRGRYHGYTF. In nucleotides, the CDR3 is TGTGCCAGCAGCACAAGTAACTACAGGGGGCGTTATCATGGCTACACCTTC.

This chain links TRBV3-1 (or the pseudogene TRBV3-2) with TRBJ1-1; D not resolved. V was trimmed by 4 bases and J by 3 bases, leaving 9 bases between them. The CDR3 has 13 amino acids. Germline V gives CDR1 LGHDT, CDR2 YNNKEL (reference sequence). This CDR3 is CASSPTADTEAFF. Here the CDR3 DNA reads TGTGCCAGCAGCCCCACAGCGGACACTGAAGCTTTCTTT.

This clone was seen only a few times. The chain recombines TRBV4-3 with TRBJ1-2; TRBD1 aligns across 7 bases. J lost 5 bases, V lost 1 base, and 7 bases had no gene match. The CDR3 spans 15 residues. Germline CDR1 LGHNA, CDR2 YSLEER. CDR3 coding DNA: TGCGCCAGCAGCCAAGGGGGCGCAGGGGGGTATGGCTACACCTTC. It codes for CASSQGGAGGYGYTF.

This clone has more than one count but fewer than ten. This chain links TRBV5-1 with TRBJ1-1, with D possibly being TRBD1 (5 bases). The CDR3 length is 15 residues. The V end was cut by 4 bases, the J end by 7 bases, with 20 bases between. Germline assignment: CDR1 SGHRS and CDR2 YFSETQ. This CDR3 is CASSPDAGGRGEAFF. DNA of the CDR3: TGCGCCAGCAGCCCGGATGCGGGGGGTCGGGGTGAAGCTTTCTTT.

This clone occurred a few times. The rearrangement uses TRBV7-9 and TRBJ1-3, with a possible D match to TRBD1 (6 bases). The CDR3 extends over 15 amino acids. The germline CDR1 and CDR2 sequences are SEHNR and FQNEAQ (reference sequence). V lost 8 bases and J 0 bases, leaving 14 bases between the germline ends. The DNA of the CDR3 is TGTGCCAGCTACCCAACAGGGTCCTCTGGAAACACCATATATTTT. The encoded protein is CASYPTGSSGNTIYF.

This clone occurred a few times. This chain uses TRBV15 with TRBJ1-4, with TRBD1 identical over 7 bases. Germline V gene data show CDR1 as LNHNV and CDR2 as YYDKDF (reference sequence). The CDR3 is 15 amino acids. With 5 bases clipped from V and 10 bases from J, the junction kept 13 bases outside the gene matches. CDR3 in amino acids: CATSRTIQGSAKLFF. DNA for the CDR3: TGTGCCACCAGCCGGACTATACAGGGGTCGGCAAAACTGTTTTTT.

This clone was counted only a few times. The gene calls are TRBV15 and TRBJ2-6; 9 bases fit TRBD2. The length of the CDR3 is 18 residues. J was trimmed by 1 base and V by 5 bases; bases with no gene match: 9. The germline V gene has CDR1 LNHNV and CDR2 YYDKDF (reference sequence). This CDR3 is CATSSGLSGGSGANVLTF. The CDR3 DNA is TGTGCCACCAGCTCTGGACTAAGCGGGGGGTCTGGGGCCAACGTCCTGACTTTC. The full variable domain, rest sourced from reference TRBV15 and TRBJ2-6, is DAMVIQNPRYQVTQFGKPVTLSCSQTLNHNVMYWYQQKSSQAPKLLFHYYDKDFNNEADTPDNFQSRRPNTSFCFLDIRSPGLGDTAMYLCATSSGLSGGSGANVLTFGAGSRLTVL.

In DNA form, the CDR3 reads TGTGCCAGCAGCTTAGCGCAGACAGGGAGAGAAAAACTGTTTTTT. Protein product: CASSLAQTGREKLFF. This rearrangement joins TRBV7-2 to TRBJ1-4; 7 nucleotides align to TRBD1. Germline-derived CDR1 and CDR2 are SGHTA and FQGNSA. V gave up 0 bases and J gave up 8 bases; unmatched junction bases: 6. This CDR3 region has 15 residues.

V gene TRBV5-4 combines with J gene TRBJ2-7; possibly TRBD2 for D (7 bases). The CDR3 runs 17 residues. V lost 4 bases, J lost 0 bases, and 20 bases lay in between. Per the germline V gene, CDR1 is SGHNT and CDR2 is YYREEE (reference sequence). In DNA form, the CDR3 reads TGTGCCAGCAGCCGTCGAGGCGCGGGGGCTAGCTCCTACGAGCAGTACTTC. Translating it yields CASSRRGAGASSYEQYF.

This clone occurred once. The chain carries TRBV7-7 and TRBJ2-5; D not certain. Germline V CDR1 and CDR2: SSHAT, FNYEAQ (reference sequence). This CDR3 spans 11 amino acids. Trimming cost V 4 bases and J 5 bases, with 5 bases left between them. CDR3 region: CASSSGETQYF. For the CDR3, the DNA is TGTGCCAGCAGCTCCGGGGAGACCCAGTACTTC. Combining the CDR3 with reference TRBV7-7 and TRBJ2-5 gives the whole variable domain GAGVSQSPRYKVTKRGQDVTLRCDPISSHATLYWYQQALGQGPEFLTYFNYEAQPDKSGLPSDRFSAERPEGSISTLTIQRTEQRDSAMYRCASSSGETQYFGPGTRLLVL.

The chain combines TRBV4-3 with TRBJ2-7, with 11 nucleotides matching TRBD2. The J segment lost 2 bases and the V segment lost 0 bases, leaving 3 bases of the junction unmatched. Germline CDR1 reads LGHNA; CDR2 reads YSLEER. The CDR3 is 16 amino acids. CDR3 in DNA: TGCGCCAGCAGCCAAGATGGACTAGCGGGTACCTACGAGCAGTACTTC. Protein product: CASSQDGLAGTYEQYF.

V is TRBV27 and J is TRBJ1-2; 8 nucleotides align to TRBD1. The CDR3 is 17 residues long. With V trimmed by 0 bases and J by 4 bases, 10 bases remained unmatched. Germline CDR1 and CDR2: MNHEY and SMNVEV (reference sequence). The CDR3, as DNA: TGTGCCAGCAGTTTATCCCCTGACAGGGGAGTGGGCTATGGCTACACCTTC. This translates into CASSLSPDRGVGYGYTF.

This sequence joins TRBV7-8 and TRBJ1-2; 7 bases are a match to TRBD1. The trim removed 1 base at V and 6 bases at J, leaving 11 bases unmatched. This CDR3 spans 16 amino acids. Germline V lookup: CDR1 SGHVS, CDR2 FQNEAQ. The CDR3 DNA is TGTGCCAGCAGCTTAGTTAGGCTAGCAGGGGGTAATGGCTACACCTTC. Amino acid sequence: CASSLVRLAGGNGYTF. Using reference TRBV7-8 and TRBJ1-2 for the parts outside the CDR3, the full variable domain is GAGVSQSPRYKVAKRGQDVALRCDPISGHVSLFWYQQALGQGPEFLTYFQNEAQLDKSGLPSDRFFAERPEGSVSTLKIQRTQQEDSAVYLCASSLVRLAGGNGYTFGSGTRLTVV.

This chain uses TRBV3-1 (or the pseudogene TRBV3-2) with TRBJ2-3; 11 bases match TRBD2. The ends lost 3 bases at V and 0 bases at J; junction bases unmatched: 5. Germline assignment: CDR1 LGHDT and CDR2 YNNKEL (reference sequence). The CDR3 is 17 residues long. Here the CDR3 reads CASSQLLAGESTDTQYF. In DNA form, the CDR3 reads TGTGCCAGCAGCCAGCTACTAGCGGGGGAGAGCACAGATACGCAGTATTTT.

For the CDR3, the DNA is TGTGCCAGCAGCCCGTTAGCGGGGGGAACCTACAATGAGCAGTTCTTC. Its translation is CASSPLAGGTYNEQFF. The chain carries TRBV11-2 and TRBJ2-1; 10 bases map to TRBD2. From germline, CDR1 is SGHAT and CDR2 FQNNGV. The CDR3 covers 16 residues. V dropped 5 bases and J dropped 2; count of bases not matched to a gene: 6.

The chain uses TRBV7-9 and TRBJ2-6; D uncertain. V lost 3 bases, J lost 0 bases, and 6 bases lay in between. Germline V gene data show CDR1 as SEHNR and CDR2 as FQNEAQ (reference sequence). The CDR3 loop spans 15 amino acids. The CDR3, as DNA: TGTGCCAGCAGCTTCCCACTCTCTGGGGCCAACGTCCTGACTTTC. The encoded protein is CASSFPLSGANVLTF.

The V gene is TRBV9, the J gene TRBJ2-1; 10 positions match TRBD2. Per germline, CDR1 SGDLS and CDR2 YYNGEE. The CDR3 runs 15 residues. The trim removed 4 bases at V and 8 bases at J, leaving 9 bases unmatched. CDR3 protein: CASSPRGLAGDEQFF. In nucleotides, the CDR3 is TGTGCCAGCAGCCCCAGGGGGCTAGCGGGGGATGAGCAGTTCTTC.

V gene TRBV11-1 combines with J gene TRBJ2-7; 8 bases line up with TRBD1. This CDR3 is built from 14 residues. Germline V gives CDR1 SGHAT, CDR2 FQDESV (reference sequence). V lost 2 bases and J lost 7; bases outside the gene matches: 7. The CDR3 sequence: CASSLFTGGREQYF. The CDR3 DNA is TGTGCCAGCAGCTTATTTACAGGGGGTCGGGAGCAGTACTTC.

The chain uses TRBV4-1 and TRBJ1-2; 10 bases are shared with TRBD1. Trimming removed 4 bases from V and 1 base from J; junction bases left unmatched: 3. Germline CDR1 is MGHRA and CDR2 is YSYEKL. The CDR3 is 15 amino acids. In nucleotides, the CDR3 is TGCGCCAGCAGCCCCGGGACAGGGGTTAACTATGGCTACACCTTC. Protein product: CASSPGTGVNYGYTF.